A single sample is the source of the 32 T cell receptor beta chains below, sequenced in a study of blood T cell repertoires in COVID-19. Assay used: immunoSEQ multiplex PCR; TCRdb lists only in-frame clones, some missing. The table has a few hundred thousand clones, roughly 89% seen once. The specimen sequenced was peripheral blood. The receptors were sampled from an older woman with COVID-19, enrolled during active disease.

This rearrangement joins TRBV27 to TRBJ2-3; 14 bases agree with TRBD2. This CDR3 comprises 17 residues. Trimming cost V 5 bases and J 8 bases; bases outside gene matches: 12. Germline values: CDR1 MNHEY, CDR2 SMNVEV (reference sequence). The CDR3 region is CASSRQTSGGAGGTQYF. DNA of the CDR3: TGTGCCAGCAGTCGCCAGACTAGCGGGGGGGCTGGCGGTACGCAGTATTTT.

This chain uses TRBV7-3 with TRBJ2-5; 11 bases line up with TRBD1. The CDR3 is 15 residues long. V dropped 5 bases and J dropped 5; count of bases not matched to a gene: 7. Germline V CDR1 and CDR2: SGHTA, FQGTGA. The CDR3 region has the DNA TGTGCCAGCAGCACTGGGACAGGGGGGAGGGAGACCCAGTACTTC. Translation gives CASSTGTGGRETQYF.

The chain employs TRBV15 and TRBJ1-6, with D unresolved. The CDR3 extends over 16 amino acids. Trimming left V 0 bases short and J 9 bases short, with 15 bases between. Germline V gene data show CDR1 as LNHNV and CDR2 as YYDKDF (reference sequence). CDR3 nucleotides: TGTGCCACCAGCAGAGATGGAGTAAGATCGGGTTCACCCCTCCACTTT. Encoded protein: CATSRDGVRSGSPLHF.

The J gene is TRBJ2-4, the V gene TRBV15, with 12 bases identical to TRBD2. This CDR3 is 14 amino acids long. Unmatched junction bases numbered 2, after V lost 5 bases and J lost 6 bases. The germline CDR1 and CDR2 sequences are LNHNV and YYDKDF (reference sequence). CDR3 in DNA: TGTGCCACCAGCCGGGGACTAGCGGGAAACATTCAGTACTTC. It specifies CATSRGLAGNIQYF.

The chain joins TRBV6-2 or TRBV6-3 to TRBJ1-2, with D maybe TRBD1 (6 bases). Germline CDR1 is MNHEY and CDR2 is SVGEGT. V was clipped by 2 bases and J by 7 bases, with 14 bases between them. CDR3 length: 14 amino acids. CDR3 coding DNA: TGTGCCAGCAGTTACACACAGGGTACGGGTGGCTACACCTTC. Amino acid sequence: CASSYTQGTGGYTF.

V gene TRBV19 combines with J gene TRBJ2-7; possible D gene TRBD1, 6 bases. Germline CDR1 reads LNHDA; CDR2 reads SQIVND (reference sequence). The CDR3 is made up of 16 amino acids. V dropped 5 bases and J dropped 2 bases, with 19 bases sitting between them. The CDR3 DNA is TGTGCCAGTAGTGCCTTCAGGGGCCGACAAACCTACGAGCAGTACTTC. It codes for CASSAFRGRQTYEQYF. The full variable domain, rest sourced from reference TRBV19 and TRBJ2-7, is DGGITQSPKYLFRKEGQNVTLSCEQNLNHDAMYWYRQDPGQGLRLIYYSQIVNDFQKGDIAEGYSVSREKKESFPLTVTSAQKNPTAFYLCASSAFRGRQTYEQYFGPGTRLTVT.

The chain carries TRBV6-2 or TRBV6-3 and TRBJ2-2, with 7 bases lining up with TRBD2. The CDR3 contains 19 residues. CDR1 is MNHEY and CDR2 is SVGEGT in the germline V gene. V lost 6 bases and J lost 2; bases outside the gene matches: 18. CDR3 region: CASSSLGGRAHPNTGELFF. The CDR3 nucleotides read TGTGCCAGCAGCTCCCTCGGGGGGAGGGCCCACCCCAACACCGGGGAGCTGTTTTTT.

The chain combines TRBV4-3 with TRBJ2-1; the match to TRBD1 covers 7 bases. The ends lost 0 bases at V and 8 bases at J; junction bases unmatched: 13. Germline CDR1 and CDR2: LGHNA and YSLEER. The CDR3 has 17 amino acids. The CDR3 protein is CASSQDRLGQFMDEQFF. CDR3 in DNA: TGCGCCAGCAGCCAAGATAGGTTGGGACAGTTTATGGATGAGCAGTTCTTC.

V usage is TRBV5-5 and J usage is TRBJ2-7; D possibly corresponds to TRBD1 (5 bases). V lost 3 bases and J 4 bases, leaving 17 bases between the germline ends. The CDR3 is made up of 15 amino acids. Germline CDR1 reads SGHKS; CDR2 reads YYEKEE (reference sequence). The CDR3 protein is CASSYQTGAPYEQYF. CDR3 bases: TGTGCCAGCAGCTACCAAACTGGGGCTCCTTACGAGCAGTACTTC.

This clone was picked up one time. The chain carries TRBV7-9 and TRBJ2-5; 8 bases match TRBD1. V dropped 5 bases and J dropped 2; count of bases not matched to a gene: 7. Germline CDR1 and CDR2: SEHNR and FQNEAQ (reference sequence). This CDR3 is built from 15 residues. CDR3 residues: CASSHLDRGQETQYF. The CDR3 bases are TGTGCCAGCAGCCACCTTGACAGGGGACAAGAGACCCAGTACTTC.

This clone occurred once. DNA of the CDR3: TGTGCCAGCAGCGTAGCCGTCGGCCAGGGTTATGAAAAACTGTTTTTT. Residues: CASSVAVGQGYEKLFF. The chain links TRBV9 to TRBJ1-4; weak D call: TRBD1 (5 bases). The CDR3 totals 16 residues. Trimming removed 0 bases at V and 6 bases at J, with 15 bases between. CDR1 SGDLS and CDR2 YYNGEE come from the germline V gene.

V gene TRBV6-5 combines with J gene TRBJ1-1, with D perhaps matching TRBD1 (5 bases). Germline assignment: CDR1 MNHEY and CDR2 SVGAGI. V was cut by 6 bases and J by 1 base, with 9 bases left in between. This CDR3 region has 13 residues. CDR3 bases: TGTGCCAGCAGACATGGACAGAACACTGAAGCTTTCTTT. Residues: CASRHGQNTEAFF.

This clone was detected a few times. The rearrangement links TRBV5-1 to TRBJ1-1, with TRBD1 matching 9 bases. The CDR3 has 15 amino acids. The V segment lost 4 bases and the J segment 0 bases; nucleotides outside the gene matches: 4. Germline values: CDR1 SGHRS, CDR2 YFSETQ. CDR3 region: CASSAQGAMNTEAFF. The CDR3 nucleotides read TGCGCCAGCAGCGCACAGGGGGCTATGAACACTGAAGCTTTCTTT.

This sequence joins TRBV10-3 and TRBJ1-2, with TRBD1 matching 7 bases. The CDR3 sequence is 14 residues long. CDR1 and CDR2 from the germline V gene are ENHRY and SYGVKD. V shed 3 bases and J 4 bases; nucleotides not matched to a gene: 5. The CDR3 spells CAISDKQGIYGYTF. As DNA, the CDR3 is TGTGCCATCAGTGATAAACAGGGGATCTATGGCTACACCTTC.

CDR3 in DNA: TGTGCCTGGAGTGTACGGGTAGGGTGGAGGGAGACCCAGTACTTC. Amino acid sequence: CAWSVRVGWRETQYF. The chain has TRBV30 and TRBJ2-5; D possibly corresponds to TRBD2 (5 bases). The CDR3 is made up of 15 amino acids. Germline assignment: CDR1 GTSNPN and CDR2 SVGIG (reference sequence). The germline V and J ends were trimmed by 0 bases and 5 bases, with 16 bases remaining between them.

CDR3 sequence: CASSVYTGTGGETQYF. The CDR3 bases are TGTGCCAGCAGCGTTTATACTGGGACAGGCGGCGAGACCCAGTACTTC. The V call is TRBV9, the J call TRBJ2-5, with 8 bases lining up with TRBD1. Trimming cost V 2 bases and J 5 bases; bases outside gene matches: 11. The CDR3 loop spans 16 amino acids. Germline lookup yields CDR1 SGDLS and CDR2 YYNGEE.

The chain joins TRBV2 to TRBJ1-2; a possible D gene is TRBD1 (6 bases). Deletions cut 7 bases from V and 4 bases from J, with 19 bases between. There are 15 residues in the CDR3. Per the germline V gene, CDR1 is SNHLY and CDR2 is FYNNEI. For the CDR3, the DNA is TGTGCCAGCACCCTTGGCGCAGGGGAGATCTATGGCTACACCTTC. Translated, it gives CASTLGAGEIYGYTF.

The rearrangement uses TRBV7-3 and TRBJ2-5; TRBD2 might be the D (5 bases). This CDR3 is built from 14 residues. V was shortened by 1 base and J by 1 base, with 7 bases between the two germline ends. Germline CDR1 is SGHTA and CDR2 is FQGTGA. CDR3 region: CASSLSGPQETQYF. Written as DNA, the CDR3 is TGTGCCAGCAGCTTAAGCGGGCCCCAAGAGACCCAGTACTTC.

The chain uses TRBV9 and TRBJ2-3; 10 bases are shared with TRBD2. This CDR3 is built from 16 residues. CDR1 SGDLS and CDR2 YYNGEE come from the germline V gene. J gave up 1 base and V 0 bases, and 2 bases lay outside the gene matches. The CDR3 protein is CASSVGGTSGTDTQYF. The CDR3 region has the DNA TGTGCCAGCAGCGTAGGTGGGACTAGCGGCACAGATACGCAGTATTTT.

This clone appeared a single time. The rearrangement joins TRBV7-9 to TRBJ2-5; TRBD2 might be the D (6 bases). The germline V gene encodes CDR1 SEHNR and CDR2 FQNEAQ (reference sequence). The CDR3 loop spans 15 amino acids. Deletions cut 0 bases from V and 0 bases from J, with 8 bases between. CDR3 sequence: CASSLAEGYQETQYF. CDR3 DNA sequence: TGTGCCAGCAGCTTAGCGGAGGGGTACCAAGAGACCCAGTACTTC.

V and J are TRBV19 and TRBJ1-6, with D uncertain. Deletions cut 1 base from V and 8 bases from J, with 18 bases between. The germline gives CDR1 LNHDA, CDR2 SQIVND (reference sequence). There are 17 residues in the CDR3. The CDR3 DNA reads as TGTGCCAGTAGTATAGGGGCGGGGAATGGAAACGATTCACCCCTCCACTTT. Translated, it gives CASSIGAGNGNDSPLHF. Full variable domain (outside the CDR3, taken from reference TRBV19 and TRBJ1-6): DGGITQSPKYLFRKEGQNVTLSCEQNLNHDAMYWYRQDPGQGLRLIYYSQIVNDFQKGDIAEGYSVSREKKESFPLTVTSAQKNPTAFYLCASSIGAGNGNDSPLHFGNGTRLTVT.

This chain connects TRBV5-1 to TRBJ2-7; 7 nucleotides agree with TRBD1. The V segment lost 7 bases and the J segment 2 bases; nucleotides outside the gene matches: 6. The CDR3 extends over 13 amino acids. CDR1 is SGHRS, CDR2 YFSETQ, per germline. CDR3 residues: CASRDRVAYEQYF. The CDR3 nucleotides read TGCGCCAGCCGAGACAGGGTTGCCTACGAGCAGTACTTC.

The V call is TRBV3-1 (or the pseudogene TRBV3-2), the J call TRBJ2-1, with D tentatively TRBD1 (6 bases). Germline values: CDR1 LGHDT, CDR2 YNNKEL (reference sequence). The V and J ends lost 5 bases and 6 bases respectively, with 8 bases between them. This CDR3 has 12 amino acids. CDR3 nucleotide sequence: TGTGCCAGCAGCTCGACAGGCAATGAGCAGTTCTTC. Translating gives CASSSTGNEQFF.

This chain uses TRBV18 with TRBJ1-1, with D maybe TRBD1 (5 bases). Germline V CDR1 and CDR2: KGHSH, LQKENI. Trimming removed 3 bases at V and 2 bases at J, with 13 bases between. This CDR3 region has 15 residues. CDR3 bases: TGTGCCAGCTCACCGACGACTGGGACTAACACTGAAGCTTTCTTT. Encoded protein: CASSPTTGTNTEAFF.

This chain connects TRBV4-2 to TRBJ2-1, with 7 bases lining up with TRBD1. V lost 5 bases, J lost 4 bases, and 8 bases stayed unmatched. Looked up from germline, CDR1 is LGHNA and CDR2 is YNFKEQ. This CDR3 has 15 amino acids. The CDR3 DNA reads as TGTGCCAGCAGCGCAAACAGGGGTCCTTACAATGAGCAGTTCTTC. Translation gives CASSANRGPYNEQFF.

The chain joins TRBV5-5 to TRBJ1-6, with D possibly TRBD1 on 6 matching bases. Germline V CDR1 and CDR2: SGHKS, YYEKEE (reference sequence). V was shortened by 2 bases and J by 7 bases, with 16 bases between the two germline ends. This CDR3 comprises 16 residues. The CDR3 DNA reads as TGTGCCAGCAGCTTAAATCAGGGTCAGGGGAATTCACCCCTCCACTTT. Translating it yields CASSLNQGQGNSPLHF.

The chain links TRBV6-4 to TRBJ2-3, with D possibly being TRBD2 (6 bases). The CDR3 spans 13 residues. Trimming removed 6 bases from V and 6 bases from J, with 13 bases in between. Germline V gives CDR1 MRHNA, CDR2 SNTAGT. The CDR3 region has the DNA TGTGCCAGCAGCCGGGACTCGCGGGATACGCAGTATTTT. Protein product: CASSRDSRDTQYF.

The chain is built from TRBV7-9 and TRBJ2-1; D is undetermined. Looked up from germline, CDR1 is SEHNR and CDR2 is FQNEAQ (reference sequence). Trimming shortened V by 1 base and J by 5 bases, and 9 bases separated the two germline ends. CDR3 length: 14 amino acids. The DNA for the CDR3 is TGTGCCAGCAGCTTAGTTTCTTTTAACAATGAGCAGTTCTTC. Protein sequence: CASSLVSFNNEQFF.

This sequence joins TRBV4-2 and TRBJ1-2; D not certain. The CDR3 sequence is 16 residues long. The V end was cut by 0 bases, the J end by 2 bases, with 13 bases between. The V gene's germline CDR1 is LGHNA and CDR2 YNFKEQ. In DNA form, the CDR3 reads TGTGCCAGCAGCCAAGAAGTCCAGATACCCAACTATGGCTACACCTTC. Its translation is CASSQEVQIPNYGYTF.

This chain joins TRBV19 and TRBJ2-7, with a possible D match to TRBD2 (6 bases). V dropped 4 bases and J dropped 5 bases, with 6 bases sitting between them. This CDR3 region has 11 residues. Germline V gene data show CDR1 as LNHDA and CDR2 as SQIVND (reference sequence). The CDR3 DNA reads as TGTGCCAGTAGTAGGGAGGACGAGCAGTACTTC. It specifies CASSREDEQYF.

The chain employs TRBV19 and TRBJ1-2; 8 bases align to TRBD1. V gave up 11 bases and J gave up 6 bases; unmatched junction bases: 8. Germline V gives CDR1 LNHDA, CDR2 SQIVND (reference sequence). This CDR3 comprises 12 residues. The CDR3 DNA reads TGTGCCGGCCGGACAGGGAATGATGGCTACACCTTC. Encoded protein: CAGRTGNDGYTF.

This clone was observed a single time. The V gene is TRBV7-2, the J gene TRBJ1-2; a possible D gene is TRBD1 (5 bases). V lost 1 base, J lost 2 bases, and 14 bases lay in between. The length of the CDR3 is 16 residues. CDR1 SGHTA and CDR2 FQGNSA come from the germline V gene. The DNA for the CDR3 is TGTGCCAGCAGCTTAGGCGGGACCCTATTAAACTATGGCTACACCTTC. Protein: CASSLGGTLLNYGYTF. Full variable domain (missing parts from reference TRBV7-2 and TRBJ1-2): GAGVSQSPSNKVTEKGKDVELRCDPISGHTALYWYRQSLGQGLEFLIYFQGNSAPDKSGLPSDRFSAERTGGSVSTLTIQRTQQEDSAVYLCASSLGGTLLNYGYTFGSGTRLTVV.